These T cell receptor beta chains were read from a single sample in a study of shared clonotypes between healthy human individuals. Clones were read by immunoSEQ multiplex PCR, and TCRdb kept only the in-frame ones, dropping some. The data hold about 2.1 million clones, with about 93% observed a single time. Sequencing was performed on naive CD8+ T cells from PBMCs. These receptors all come from a man younger than 30 in good health. Some clones in this sample may be carry-over from other donors' samples. CDR3s include the opening cysteine and the closing phenylalanine or tryptophan. The D gene is left open where the match is weak.

>-|TRBV4-2|TRBJ2-7
CASSHTSGSYEQYF
TGTGCCAGCAGCCATACCAGCGGCTCCTACGAGCAGTACTTC
>-|TRBV19|TRBJ2-2
CASSSMAGPTGELFF
TGTGCCAGTAGTTCAATGGCGGGACCGACCGGGGAGCTGTTTTTT
>TRBD1|TRBV4-2|TRBJ2-7
CASSQLGQGIYEQYF
TGTGCCAGCAGCCAATTGGGACAGGGAATCTACGAGCAGTACTTC
>-|TRBV6-1|TRBJ1-4
CASSDFEKLFF
TGTGCCAGCAGTGACTTTGAAAAACTGTTTTTT
>TRBD1|TRBV28|TRBJ1-5
CASSLGTGIYGGNQPQHF
TGTGCCAGCAGTTTAGGGACAGGGATTTATGGGGGCAATCAGCCCCAGCATTTT
>TRBD1|TRBV9|TRBJ1-2
CASSVGGTEDYGYTF
TGTGCCAGCAGCGTAGGCGGGACAGAAGACTATGGCTACACCTTC
>-|TRBV27|TRBJ1-5
CASSPRGGSYQPQHF
TGTGCCAGCAGTCCGAGAGGGGGATCTTATCAGCCCCAGCATTTT
>TRBD1|TRBV5-5|TRBJ2-5
CASSRGGGSETQYF
TGTGCCAGCAGCCGAGGGGGCGGAAGCGAGACCCAGTACTTC
>-|TRBV7-9|TRBJ2-2
CASSRRGTNTGELFF
TGTGCCAGCTCCCGTCGGGGAACGAACACCGGGGAGCTGTTTTTT
>-|TRBV19|TRBJ1-1
CASSIGVYTEAFF
TGTGCCAGTAGTATAGGGGTATACACTGAAGCTTTCTTT
>-|TRBV9|TRBJ1-3
CASSLAGTGNTIYF
TGTGCCAGCAGCTTAGCAGGAACTGGAAACACCATATATTTT
>-|TRBV28|TRBJ2-1
CASRGYNEQFF
TGTGCCAGCAGGGGTTACAATGAGCAGTTCTTC
>TRBD1|TRBV16|TRBJ2-7
CASSQSWGQGNYEQYF
TGTGCCAGCAGCCAATCCTGGGGACAGGGAAACTACGAGCAGTACTTC
>-|TRBV4-1|TRBJ2-2
CASSTEVGNTGELFF
TGCGCCAGCAGCACAGAGGTGGGGAACACCGGGGAGCTGTTTTTT
>TRBD2|TRBV15|TRBJ2-1
CATSPGLAGYNEQFF
TGTGCCACCAGCCCGGGACTAGCGGGGTACAATGAGCAGTTCTTC
>TRBD1|TRBV7-9|TRBJ2-7
CASSGRQGISHEQYF
TGTGCCAGCAGCGGTCGACAGGGAATTTCCCACGAGCAGTACTTC
>TRBD1|TRBV29-1|TRBJ2-3
CSVWTGSPTDTQYF
TGCAGCGTTTGGACAGGCTCCCCCACAGATACGCAGTATTTT
>-|TRBV28|TRBJ1-2
CASSLYGYTF
TGTGCCAGCAGTTTATATGGCTACACCTTC
>-|TRBV18|TRBJ2-1
CASSPPTVGRVLYNEQFF
TGTGCCAGCTCACCTCCTACAGTCGGGCGGGTACTCTACAATGAGCAGTTCTTC
>TRBD1|TRBV2|TRBJ2-1
CASTLTGGTYNEQFF
TGTGCCAGCACCCTGACAGGGGGAACCTACAATGAGCAGTTCTTC